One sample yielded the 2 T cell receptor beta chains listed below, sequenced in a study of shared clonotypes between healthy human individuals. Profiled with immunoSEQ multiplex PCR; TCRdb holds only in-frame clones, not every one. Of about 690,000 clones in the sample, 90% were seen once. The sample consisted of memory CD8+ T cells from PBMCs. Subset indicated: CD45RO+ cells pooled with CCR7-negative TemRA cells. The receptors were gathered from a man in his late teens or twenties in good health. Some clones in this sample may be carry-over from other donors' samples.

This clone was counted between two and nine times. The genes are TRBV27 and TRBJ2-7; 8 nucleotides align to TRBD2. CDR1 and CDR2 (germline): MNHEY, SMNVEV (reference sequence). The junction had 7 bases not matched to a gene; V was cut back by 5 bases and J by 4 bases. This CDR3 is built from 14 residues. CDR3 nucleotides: TGTGCCAGCAGTGCGAGCGGGAGCGGATACGAGCAGTACTTC. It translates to CASSASGSGYEQYF.

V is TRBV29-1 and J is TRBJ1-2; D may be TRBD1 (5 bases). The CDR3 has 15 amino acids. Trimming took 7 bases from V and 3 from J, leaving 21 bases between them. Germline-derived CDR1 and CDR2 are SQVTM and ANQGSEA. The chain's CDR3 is CSAQTSGPPYYGYTF. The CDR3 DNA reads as TGCAGCGCTCAGACTTCAGGGCCTCCCTACTATGGCTACACCTTC. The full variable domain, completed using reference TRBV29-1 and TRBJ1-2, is SAVISQKPSRDICQRGTSLTIQCQVDSQVTMMFWYRQQPGQSLTLIATANQGSEATYESGFVIDKFPISRPNLTFSTLTVSNMSPEDSSIYLCSAQTSGPPYYGYTFGSGTRLTVV.